Sequencing of this TCR beta chain was carried out in a study of T cell changes during pregnancy in multiple sclerosis. The protocol was immunoSEQ multiplex PCR, while the TCRdb copy is restricted to in-frame clones and leaves out a portion. The sample has some 52,000 clones; around 92% are singletons. V was clipped by 4 bases and J by 4 bases, with 10 bases between them. The CDR3 covers 14 residues. Looked up from germline, CDR1 is SGHTA and CDR2 is FQGNSA. This chain joins TRBV7-2 and TRBJ2-2; D remains ambiguous. This receptor was obtained from a female donor with multiple sclerosis, enrolled in a pregnancy study. The specimen was CD4+ T cells from peripheral blood mononuclear cells, collected in the third trimester of pregnancy. DNA of the CDR3: TGTGCCAGCAGCTCGAGCCGTCTCACCGGGGAGCTGTTTTTT. Translation gives CASSSSRLTGELFF.